This TCR beta chain was identified in a study of preoperative IRX-2 immunotherapy in early breast cancer. Here immunoSEQ multiplex PCR was the method, and the copy in TCRdb shows in-frame clones only, minus some. The sample records about 98,000 clones, roughly 88% being singletons. V lost 5 bases and J lost 6, with 14 bases in between. The CDR3 length is 13 residues. CDR1 is GTSNPN and CDR2 is SVGIG in the germline V gene (reference sequence). Treatment reported: preoperative locoregional IRX-2 cytokine immunotherapy. Patients received preoperative, locoregional IRX-2 cytokine immunotherapy in a phase Ib study.

The chain joins TRBV30 to TRBJ1-3; D possibly corresponds to TRBD1 (5 bases). The source was tumor tissue, collected after IRX-2 immunotherapy. The TCR sequence derives from a human donor with breast cancer. The CDR3 spells CAWEGFIENTIYF. The CDR3 region has the DNA TGTGCCTGGGAGGGGTTCATCGAAAACACCATATATTTT.